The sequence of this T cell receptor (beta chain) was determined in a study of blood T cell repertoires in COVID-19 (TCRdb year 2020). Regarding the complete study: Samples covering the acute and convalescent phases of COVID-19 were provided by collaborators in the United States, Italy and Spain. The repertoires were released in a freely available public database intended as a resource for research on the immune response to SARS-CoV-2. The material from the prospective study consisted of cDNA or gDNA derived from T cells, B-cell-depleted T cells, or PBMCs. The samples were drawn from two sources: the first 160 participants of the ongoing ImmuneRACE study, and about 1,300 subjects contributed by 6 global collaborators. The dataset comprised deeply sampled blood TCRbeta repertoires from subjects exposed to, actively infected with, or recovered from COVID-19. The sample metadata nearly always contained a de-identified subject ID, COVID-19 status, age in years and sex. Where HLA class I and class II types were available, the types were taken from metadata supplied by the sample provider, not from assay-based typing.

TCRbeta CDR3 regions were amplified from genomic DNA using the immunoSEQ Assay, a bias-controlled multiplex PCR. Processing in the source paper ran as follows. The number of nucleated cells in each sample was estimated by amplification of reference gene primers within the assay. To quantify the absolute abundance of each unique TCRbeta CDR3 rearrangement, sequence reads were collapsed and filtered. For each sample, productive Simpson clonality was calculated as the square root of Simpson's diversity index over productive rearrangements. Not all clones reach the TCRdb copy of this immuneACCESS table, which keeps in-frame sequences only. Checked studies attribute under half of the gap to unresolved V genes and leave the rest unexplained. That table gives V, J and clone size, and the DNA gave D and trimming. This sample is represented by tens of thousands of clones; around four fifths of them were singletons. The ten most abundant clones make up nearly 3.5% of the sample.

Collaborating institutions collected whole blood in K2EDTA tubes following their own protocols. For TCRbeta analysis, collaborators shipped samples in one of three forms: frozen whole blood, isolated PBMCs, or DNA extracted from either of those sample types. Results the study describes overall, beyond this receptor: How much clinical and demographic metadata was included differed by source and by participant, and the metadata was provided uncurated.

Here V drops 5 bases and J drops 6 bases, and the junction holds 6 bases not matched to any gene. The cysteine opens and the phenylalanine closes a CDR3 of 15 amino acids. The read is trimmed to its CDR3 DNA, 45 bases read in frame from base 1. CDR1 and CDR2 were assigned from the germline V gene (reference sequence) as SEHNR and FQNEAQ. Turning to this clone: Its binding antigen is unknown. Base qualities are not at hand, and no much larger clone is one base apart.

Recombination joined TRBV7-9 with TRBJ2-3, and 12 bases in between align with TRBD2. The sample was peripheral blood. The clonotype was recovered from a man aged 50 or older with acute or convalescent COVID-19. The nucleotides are TGTGCCAGCAGCCCGACTAGCGGGGGTGGTGATACGCAGTATTTT. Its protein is CASSPTSGGGDTQYF.